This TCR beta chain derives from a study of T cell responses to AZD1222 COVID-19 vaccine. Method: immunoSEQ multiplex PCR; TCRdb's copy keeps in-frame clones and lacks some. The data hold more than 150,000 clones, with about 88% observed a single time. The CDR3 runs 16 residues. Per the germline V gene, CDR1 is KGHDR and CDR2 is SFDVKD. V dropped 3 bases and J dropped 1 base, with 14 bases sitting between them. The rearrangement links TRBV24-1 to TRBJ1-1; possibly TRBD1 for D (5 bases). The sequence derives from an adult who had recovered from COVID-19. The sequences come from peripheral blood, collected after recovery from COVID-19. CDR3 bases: TGTGCCACCAGTGATCCTGTGGGGCCCGAGAACACTGAAGCTTTCTTT. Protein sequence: CATSDPVGPENTEAFF.